The 9 T cell receptor beta chains below come from one sample, sequenced in a study of identical twins. A single record per CDR3 protein comes from TCRdb applying MiXCR to the 5' RACE reads. Of 520,000 or so distinct CDR3 sequences detected, approximately 22% appear once; the ten largest clones hold 0.91%. The sample was also linked to a second study, of T cells expressing NK-cell markers.

The sample comprised CD4+ T cells sorted from blood. Source of these receptors: a woman younger than 35 in good health.

This clonotype came up a few times. J is TRBJ2-1 and V is TRBV10-3; the D gene could be TRBD1 or TRBD2 (5 bases each). V was shortened by 4 bases and J by 7 bases, with 11 bases between the two germline ends. Germline V gene lookup returns CDR1 ENHRY and CDR2 SYGVKD. This CDR3 is built from 13 residues. CDR3 in amino acids: CAISVGTANEQFF. In nucleotides, the CDR3 is TGTGCCATCAGTGTCGGGACGGCTAATGAGCAGTTCTTC.

V is TRBV12-3 or TRBV12-4 and J is TRBJ2-5, with D possibly being TRBD1 (5 bases). The CDR3 runs 15 residues. V was pared by 5 bases and J by 3 bases, with 16 bases between. The CDR3 sequence: CASSPTTVSKETQYF. In nucleotides, the CDR3 is TGTGCCAGCAGTCCTACGACAGTTTCCAAAGAGACCCAGTACTTC.

The chain links TRBV12-3 or TRBV12-4 to TRBJ2-3; the D gene is possibly TRBD2 (5 bases). The ends were cut back, 8 bases at V and 0 bases at J, with 15 bases in the middle. The CDR3 spans 15 residues. CDR3 bases: TGTGCCAGCCGACCATTGGAGCGGAGCACAGATACGCAGTATTTT. Translated, it gives CASRPLERSTDTQYF.

This clonotype turned up a few times. The chain links TRBV10-3 to TRBJ2-3, with TRBD1 matching over 11 bases. Germline V lookup: CDR1 ENHRY, CDR2 SYGVKD. Trimming took 4 bases from V and 0 from J; bases not matched to a gene: 6. The CDR3 loop spans 17 amino acids. CDR3 residues: CAISGTGGTVSTDTQYF. CDR3 DNA sequence: TGTGCCATCAGTGGGACAGGGGGCACGGTGAGCACAGATACGCAGTATTTT.

The genes are TRBV6-5 and TRBJ1-1; D remains ambiguous. V was clipped by 2 bases and J by 3 bases, with 13 bases between them. Germline loops: CDR1 MNHEY, CDR2 SVGAGI. The CDR3 covers 15 residues. The CDR3: CASSYTSRGDTEAFF. The CDR3 region has the DNA TGTGCCAGCAGTTACACTAGTCGCGGAGACACTGAAGCTTTCTTT.

This chain links TRBV20-1 with TRBJ2-3; perhaps TRBD2 as D (6 bases). Trimming shortened V by 6 bases and J by 5 bases, and 12 bases separated the two germline ends. The CDR3 runs to 12 residues. Germline CDR1 and CDR2: DFQATT and SNEGSKA (reference sequence). CDR3 in DNA: TGCAGTGCGAACGCGGGACGAGATACGCAGTATTTT. It encodes CSANAGRDTQYF.

The chain uses TRBV15 and TRBJ2-6; D is ambiguous. The germline CDR1 and CDR2 sequences are LNHNV and YYDKDF (reference sequence). The length of the CDR3 is 16 residues. V lost 1 base and J lost 1, with 8 bases in between. The CDR3 region is CATSRVWRSGANVLTF. Here the CDR3 DNA reads TGTGCCACCAGCAGAGTTTGGCGGTCTGGGGCCAACGTCCTGACTTTC.

This clonotype was recorded at least ten times. The rearrangement joins TRBV29-1 to TRBJ2-1, with TRBD1 identical over 7 bases. Germline V CDR1 and CDR2: SQVTM, ANQGSEA. This CDR3 region has 11 residues. DNA for the CDR3: TGCACACTCTGGGACAGTAATGAGCAGTTCTTC. As protein: CTLWDSNEQFF.

V is TRBV5-1 and J is TRBJ1-1; a possible D gene is TRBD1 (6 bases). Trimming shortened V by 8 bases and J by 4 bases, and 21 bases separated the two germline ends. There are 15 residues in the CDR3. CDR1 SGHRS and CDR2 YFSETQ come from the germline V gene. In nucleotides, the CDR3 is TGCGCCAGTCTTCGGGGGGGCTCGGGGTCCACTGAAGCTTTCTTT. Translated: CASLRGGSGSTEAFF.